This T cell receptor beta chain was sequenced in a study of immune evolution from preneoplasia to lung adenocarcinoma. Sequencing used immunoSEQ multiplex PCR; TCRdb keeps in-frame clones, though not all of them. This sample has 20,000 to 25,000 clones; over 70% occur once, and the top ten carry roughly 5.3%. This clone was seen only a few times. Its antigen is unknown. Each case's diagnosis was confirmed by two pathologists on H&E. General study results and limits: KRAS-mutant nodules had the highest T cell clonality.

There are 12 residues in the CDR3. V gave up 3 bases and J gave up 1 base, with 1 base separating them. Germline CDR1 is SGHRS and CDR2 is YFSETQ. Sample: FFPE invasive lung adenocarcinoma tissue. The chain has TRBV5-1 and TRBJ2-2; D uncertain. This receptor was obtained from a person aged 55 to 69 with lung adenocarcinoma. The CDR3 region is CASSWNTGELFF. CDR3 bases: TGCGCCAGCAGCTGGAACACCGGGGAGCTGTTTTTT.